Each of the 24 T cell receptor beta chains below was sequenced from the same sample in a study of PD-1 blockade in classical Hodgkin lymphoma. The time point was: newly diagnosed, previously untreated cHL patient sample. Using immunoSEQ multiplex PCR, the repertoire was profiled, and TCRdb retains in-frame clones only, with some absent. This table has 20,000 to 25,000 clones, approximately 94% appearing once. The sample comprised peripheral blood mononuclear cells (PBMCs). These receptors were taken from a human donor with classical Hodgkin lymphoma.

This clone is judged medium-sized. The chain recombines TRBV6-4 with TRBJ1-5; D perhaps matches TRBD1 (5 bases). V dropped 3 bases and J dropped 2 bases, with 8 bases sitting between them. This CDR3 is built from 14 residues. CDR1 is MRHNA, CDR2 SNTAGT, per germline. The CDR3: CASSDRGGNQPQHF. The CDR3 bases are TGTGCCAGCAGTGATCGAGGGGGCAATCAGCCCCAGCATTTT.

This chain joins TRBV30 and TRBJ2-3; a weak D match, TRBD2 (7 bases). Germline V CDR1 and CDR2: GTSNPN, SVGIG (reference sequence). The CDR3 sequence is 14 residues long. Trimming cost V 2 bases and J 0 bases, with 9 bases left between them. This CDR3 is CAWSKGGSTDTQYF. In nucleotides, the CDR3 is TGTGCCTGGAGTAAGGGGGGGAGCACAGATACGCAGTATTTT. Variable domain in full (rest from reference TRBV30 and TRBJ2-3): SQTIHQWPATLVQPVGSPLSLECTVEGTSNPNLYWYRQAAGRGLQLLFYSVGIGQISSEVPQNLSASRPQDRQFILSSKKLLLSDSGFYLCAWSKGGSTDTQYFGPGTRLTVL.

V and J are TRBV7-6 and TRBJ1-2; 7 bases fit TRBD1. This CDR3 is built from 14 residues. Losses at the gene ends were 1 base for V and 8 bases for J; bases not matched to a gene: 7. Germline V gene data show CDR1 as SGHVS and CDR2 as FNYEAQ. In nucleotides, the CDR3 is TGTGCCAGCAGCTTAGAGGGGGCAGGCAGAGGCTACACCTTC. Encoded protein: CASSLEGAGRGYTF.

The rearrangement links TRBV19 to TRBJ2-2; D not certain. Trimming removed 1 base at V and 8 bases at J, with 20 bases between. Per germline, CDR1 LNHDA and CDR2 SQIVND (reference sequence). This CDR3 region has 17 residues. CDR3 residues: CASSIVTPRLRSGELFF. Here the CDR3 DNA reads TGTGCCAGTAGTATAGTCACACCCCGATTAAGATCGGGGGAGCTGTTTTTT.

This chain connects TRBV5-4 to TRBJ2-3, with D tentatively TRBD1 (6 bases). The CDR3 covers 18 residues. V was trimmed by 4 bases and J by 3 bases, leaving 24 bases between them. Germline V gene data show CDR1 as SGHNT and CDR2 as YYREEE (reference sequence). CDR3 protein: CASSVRQGFGGWTDTQYF. In DNA form, the CDR3 reads TGTGCCAGCAGCGTTCGGCAGGGGTTCGGTGGGTGGACAGATACGCAGTATTTT.

This chain connects TRBV5-1 to TRBJ1-2; D might be TRBD1 (5 bases). The CDR3 is 14 amino acids. Germline V gene lookup returns CDR1 SGHRS and CDR2 YFSETQ. The V and J ends lost 0 bases and 8 bases respectively, with 14 bases between them. The CDR3 protein is CASSLGQGLGGYTF. CDR3 coding DNA: TGCGCCAGCAGCTTGGGGCAGGGTCTTGGGGGCTACACCTTC. The variable domain in full, completed from reference TRBV5-1 and TRBJ1-2, reads KAGVTQTPRYLIKTRGQQVTLSCSPISGHRSVSWYQQTPGQGLQFLFEYFSETQRNKGNFPGRFSGRQFSNSRSEMNVSTLELGDSALYLCASSLGQGLGGYTFGSGTRLTVV.

The J gene is TRBJ1-6, the V gene TRBV6-4, with D perhaps TRBD1 (5 bases). The germline V gene encodes CDR1 MRHNA and CDR2 SNTAGT. V lost 1 base, J lost 10 bases, and 14 bases lay in between. The CDR3 contains 15 residues. CDR3 coding DNA: TGTGCCAGCAGTGACTTGGCAGGGAGCCTGTCACCCCTCCACTTT. It specifies CASSDLAGSLSPLHF.

The chain combines TRBV5-5 with TRBJ1-1; D remains unclear. This CDR3 comprises 12 residues. The germline V gene has CDR1 SGHKS and CDR2 YYEKEE (reference sequence). Trimming removed 4 bases at V and 6 bases at J, with 10 bases between. CDR3 protein: CASSTQGPEAFF. DNA of the CDR3: TGTGCCAGCAGCACCCAAGGCCCTGAAGCTTTCTTT. The variable domain in full, with the rest retrieved from reference TRBV5-5 and TRBJ1-1, is DAGVTQSPTHLIKTRGQQVTLRCSPISGHKSVSWYQQVLGQGPQFIFQYYEKEERGRGNFPDRFSARQFPNYSSELNVNALLLGDSALYLCASSTQGPEAFFGQGTRLTVV.

The chain joins TRBV29-1 to TRBJ2-3; 7 nucleotides agree with TRBD1. The J segment lost 0 bases and the V segment lost 2 bases, leaving 5 bases of the junction unmatched. Germline CDR1 SQVTM, CDR2 ANQGSEA. The CDR3 runs 15 residues. For the CDR3, the DNA is TGCAGCGTTGAACAAGGGGGCGCTAGCACAGATACGCAGTATTTT. This codes for CSVEQGGASTDTQYF.

The rearrangement joins TRBV7-2 to TRBJ2-3; no reliable D call. The ends were cut back, 5 bases at V and 10 bases at J, with 13 bases in the middle. Per the germline V gene, CDR1 is SGHTA and CDR2 is FQGNSA. This CDR3 has 12 residues. CDR3: CASSRDQSAQYF. Written as DNA, the CDR3 is TGTGCCAGCAGCCGAGACCAATCCGCGCAGTATTTT.

This rearrangement joins TRBV5-1 to TRBJ2-1; 7 bases match TRBD2. The germline gives CDR1 SGHRS, CDR2 YFSETQ. V lost 5 bases, J lost 2 bases, and 10 bases stayed unmatched. The CDR3 has 16 residues. The CDR3 protein is CASSGEGGSPYNEQFF. The CDR3 coding sequence is TGCGCCAGCAGTGGGGAGGGCGGTAGCCCCTACAATGAGCAGTTCTTC. The entire variable domain, with the rest obtained from reference TRBV5-1 and TRBJ2-1, is as follows: KAGVTQTPRYLIKTRGQQVTLSCSPISGHRSVSWYQQTPGQGLQFLFEYFSETQRNKGNFPGRFSGRQFSNSRSEMNVSTLELGDSALYLCASSGEGGSPYNEQFFGPGTRLTVL.

The gene calls are TRBV6-1 and TRBJ2-2; 8 nucleotides agree with TRBD2. Per the germline V gene, CDR1 is MNHNS and CDR2 is SASEGT. This CDR3 contains 15 residues. The ends lost 8 bases at V and 1 base at J; junction bases unmatched: 6. The DNA of the CDR3 is TGTGCCAGCGGGTATCTAGCGGGGAACACCGGGGAGCTGTTTTTT. This gives the protein CASGYLAGNTGELFF.

CDR3 nucleotide sequence: TGTGCCAGCAGTTACGTCGACAGGGGAGGCTACACCTTC. As protein: CASSYVDRGGYTF. V and J are TRBV6-5 and TRBJ1-2; 8 bases line up with TRBD1. V was clipped by 2 bases and J by 8 bases; unmatched bases: 4. Germline V gene data show CDR1 as MNHEY and CDR2 as SVGAGI. The CDR3 is 13 amino acids.

This chain joins TRBV5-6 and TRBJ2-3, with 8 bases lining up with TRBD2. CDR1 SGHDT and CDR2 YYEEEE come from the germline V gene. This CDR3 spans 16 amino acids. Germline trimming cut 1 base from V and 4 bases from J; bases unmatched to any gene: 8. The CDR3 is CASSLYGGAGADTQYF. CDR3 coding DNA: TGTGCCAGCAGCTTGTACGGGGGGGCCGGGGCAGATACGCAGTATTTT.

This clone was recorded once. J is TRBJ2-3 and V is TRBV6-4; D is possibly TRBD2 (6 bases). Germline V gene sequence: CDR1 MRHNA, CDR2 SNTAGT. Trimming removed 0 bases from V and 2 bases from J, with 9 bases in between. The CDR3 loop spans 15 amino acids. CDR3 protein: CASSDSSGTTDTQYF. The CDR3, as DNA: TGTGCCAGCAGTGACTCTAGCGGTACCACAGATACGCAGTATTTT.

This sequence joins TRBV6-5 and TRBJ1-4; D unresolved. V lost 10 bases and J lost 8, with 17 bases in between. The CDR3 contains 13 residues. The germline V gene has CDR1 MNHEY and CDR2 SVGAGI. The CDR3 protein is CATSLGLEEKLFF. The CDR3 bases are TGTGCCACCTCTTTGGGGTTAGAGGAAAAACTGTTTTTT.

This clone was seen just once. The chain couples TRBV5-4 to TRBJ2-3; D gene unclear. Trimming shortened V by 1 base and J by 2 bases, and 11 bases separated the two germline ends. The CDR3 length is 15 residues. The germline CDR1 and CDR2 sequences are SGHNT and YYREEE (reference sequence). CDR3 loop: CASSLFDRNTDTQYF. In DNA form, the CDR3 reads TGTGCCAGCAGCTTGTTTGACCGTAACACAGATACGCAGTATTTT.

The chain employs TRBV7-9 and TRBJ1-5; D gene unclear. This CDR3 has 16 amino acids. Germline assignment: CDR1 SEHNR and CDR2 FQNEAQ (reference sequence). V was cut by 5 bases and J by 4 bases, with 18 bases left in between. The CDR3 region has the DNA TGTGCCAGCAGCCATGGGTCCGTTGATCCGAATCAGCCCCAGCATTTT. This sequence encodes CASSHGSVDPNQPQHF.

This chain links TRBV5-1 with TRBJ2-2; 8 positions agree with TRBD2. V shed 4 bases and J 4 bases; nucleotides not matched to a gene: 15. The CDR3 contains 18 residues. Germline V gene lookup returns CDR1 SGHRS and CDR2 YFSETQ. The CDR3 sequence is CASSGSRGGQLGTGELFF. In nucleotides, the CDR3 is TGCGCCAGCAGCGGGTCTCGGGGGGGCCAATTAGGCACCGGGGAGCTGTTTTTT.

The chain employs TRBV5-6 and TRBJ2-5; possibly TRBD2 for D (6 bases). The CDR3 covers 18 residues. Germline CDR1 reads SGHDT; CDR2 reads YYEEEE. Deletions cut 4 bases from V and 2 bases from J, with 24 bases between. This CDR3 reads CASSPGVWESLLQETQYF. CDR3 nucleotide sequence: TGTGCCAGCAGCCCGGGAGTCTGGGAGAGCCTATTACAAGAGACCCAGTACTTC.

The gene calls are TRBV6-1 and TRBJ2-7, with TRBD1 matching 12 bases. The CDR3 runs to 15 residues. The germline CDR1 and CDR2 sequences are MNHNS and SASEGT. After removal of 3 bases from V and 2 bases from J, the junction contained 2 bases not matched to a gene. As DNA, the CDR3 is TGTGCCAGCAGTGACCGGGACAGGGGGCCCTACGAGCAGTACTTC. Its translation: CASSDRDRGPYEQYF.

The chain uses TRBV29-1 and TRBJ2-7; 8 nucleotides align to TRBD2. The CDR3 covers 13 residues. The V gene's germline CDR1 is SQVTM and CDR2 ANQGSEA. J gave up 1 base and V 3 bases, and 2 bases lay outside the gene matches. This CDR3 is CSVDRGGSYEQYF. The CDR3 DNA follows: TGCAGCGTTGATCGCGGGGGGTCCTACGAGCAGTACTTC.

The chain couples TRBV16 to TRBJ2-1, with 11 bases identical to TRBD2. Germline CDR1 KGHSY, CDR2 FQNENV. This CDR3 is built from 16 residues. V gave up 4 bases and J gave up 3 bases; unmatched junction bases: 5. CDR3 sequence: CASSPPTSGDYNEQFF. CDR3 nucleotides: TGTGCCAGCAGCCCACCGACTAGCGGGGACTACAATGAGCAGTTCTTC.

This chain connects TRBV30 to TRBJ1-5; 8 nucleotides line up with TRBD1. The V and J ends lost 0 bases and 3 bases, in that order; junction bases with no gene match: 7. The CDR3 totals 16 residues. CDR1 and CDR2 (germline): GTSNPN, SVGIG (reference sequence). CDR3 loop: CAWSVRRTGHNQPQHF. The CDR3 DNA sequence: TGTGCCTGGAGTGTACGAAGGACAGGGCACAATCAGCCCCAGCATTTT.